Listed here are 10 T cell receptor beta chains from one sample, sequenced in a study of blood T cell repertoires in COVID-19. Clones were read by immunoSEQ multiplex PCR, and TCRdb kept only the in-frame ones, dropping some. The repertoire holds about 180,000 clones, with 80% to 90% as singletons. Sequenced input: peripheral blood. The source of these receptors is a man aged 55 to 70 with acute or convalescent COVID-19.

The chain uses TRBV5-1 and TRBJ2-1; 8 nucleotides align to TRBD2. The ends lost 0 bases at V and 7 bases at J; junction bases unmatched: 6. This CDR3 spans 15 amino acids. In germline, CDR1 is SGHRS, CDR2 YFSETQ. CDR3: CASSLAAGEGNEQFF. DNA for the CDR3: TGCGCCAGCAGCTTGGCAGCGGGAGAAGGAAATGAGCAGTTCTTC.

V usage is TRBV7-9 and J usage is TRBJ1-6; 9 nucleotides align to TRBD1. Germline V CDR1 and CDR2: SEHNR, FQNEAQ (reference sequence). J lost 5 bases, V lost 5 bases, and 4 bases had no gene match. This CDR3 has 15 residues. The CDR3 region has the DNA TGTGCCAGCAGCCAACGACAGGGGGATAATTCACCCCTCCACTTT. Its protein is CASSQRQGDNSPLHF.

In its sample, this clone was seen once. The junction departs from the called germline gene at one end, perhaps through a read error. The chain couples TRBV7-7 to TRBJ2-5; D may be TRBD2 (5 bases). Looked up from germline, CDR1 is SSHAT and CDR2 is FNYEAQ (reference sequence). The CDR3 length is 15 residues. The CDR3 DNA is TGTGCTAGCAGCTTAGCCGGACTGATACAAGAGACCCAGTACTTC. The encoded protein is CASSLAGLIQETQYF. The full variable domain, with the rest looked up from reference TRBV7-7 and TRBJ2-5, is GAGVSQSPRYKVTKRGQDVTLRCDPISSHATLYWYQQALGQGPEFLTYFNYEAQPDKSGLPSDRFSAERPEGSISTLTIQRTEQRDSAMYRCASSLAGLIQETQYFGPGTRLLVL.

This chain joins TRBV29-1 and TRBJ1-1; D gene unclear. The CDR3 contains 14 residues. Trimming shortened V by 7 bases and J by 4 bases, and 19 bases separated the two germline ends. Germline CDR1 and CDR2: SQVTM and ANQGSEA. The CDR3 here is CSAPSPGVGTEAFF. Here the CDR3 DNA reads TGCAGCGCCCCCTCGCCGGGAGTCGGCACTGAAGCTTTCTTT.

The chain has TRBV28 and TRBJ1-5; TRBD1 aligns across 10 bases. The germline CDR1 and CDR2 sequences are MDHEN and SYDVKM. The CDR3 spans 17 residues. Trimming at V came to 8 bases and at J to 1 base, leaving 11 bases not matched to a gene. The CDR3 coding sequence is TGTGCCAGCTTTTCGTGGACAGGGGGTGGGAGCAATCAGCCCCAGCATTTT. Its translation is CASFSWTGGGSNQPQHF.

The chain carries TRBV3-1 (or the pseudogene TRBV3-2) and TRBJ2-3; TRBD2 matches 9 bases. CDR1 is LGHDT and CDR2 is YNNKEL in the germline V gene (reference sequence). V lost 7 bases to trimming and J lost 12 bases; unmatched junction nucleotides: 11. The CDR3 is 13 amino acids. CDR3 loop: CASKDGLAGPQYF. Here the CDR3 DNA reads TGTGCCAGCAAGGACGGGCTAGCGGGACCACAGTATTTT.

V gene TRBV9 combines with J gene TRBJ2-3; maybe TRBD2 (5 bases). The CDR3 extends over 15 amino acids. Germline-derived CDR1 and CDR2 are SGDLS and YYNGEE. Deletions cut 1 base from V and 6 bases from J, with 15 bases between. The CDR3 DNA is TGTGCCAGCAGCGTAAGCGGTAACCTTTTGGATACGCAGTATTTT. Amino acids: CASSVSGNLLDTQYF.

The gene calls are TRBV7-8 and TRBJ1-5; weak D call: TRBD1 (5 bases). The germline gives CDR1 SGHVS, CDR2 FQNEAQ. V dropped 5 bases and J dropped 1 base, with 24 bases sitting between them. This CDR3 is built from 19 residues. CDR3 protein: CASSLDRDAGGYSNQPQHF. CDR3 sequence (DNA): TGTGCCAGCAGCCTCGACCGGGACGCCGGGGGTTACAGCAATCAGCCCCAGCATTTT.

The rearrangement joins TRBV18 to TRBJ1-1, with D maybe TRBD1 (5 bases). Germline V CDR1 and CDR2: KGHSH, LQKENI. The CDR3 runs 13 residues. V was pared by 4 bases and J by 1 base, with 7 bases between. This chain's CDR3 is CASSLGQNTEAFF. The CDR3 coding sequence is TGTGCCAGCTCACTAGGACAGAACACTGAAGCTTTCTTT.

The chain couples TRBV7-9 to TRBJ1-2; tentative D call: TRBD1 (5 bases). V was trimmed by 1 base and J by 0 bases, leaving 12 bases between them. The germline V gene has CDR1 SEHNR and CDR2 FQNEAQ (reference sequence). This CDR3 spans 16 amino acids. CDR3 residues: CASSLGGADANYGYTF. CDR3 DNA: TGTGCCAGCAGCTTAGGGGGCGCAGACGCTAACTATGGCTACACCTTC. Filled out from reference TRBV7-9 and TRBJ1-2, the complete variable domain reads DTGVSQNPRHKITKRGQNVTFRCDPISEHNRLYWYRQTLGQGPEFLTYFQNEAQLEKSRLLSDRFSAERPKGSFSTLEIQRTEQGDSAMYLCASSLGGADANYGYTFGSGTRLTVV.